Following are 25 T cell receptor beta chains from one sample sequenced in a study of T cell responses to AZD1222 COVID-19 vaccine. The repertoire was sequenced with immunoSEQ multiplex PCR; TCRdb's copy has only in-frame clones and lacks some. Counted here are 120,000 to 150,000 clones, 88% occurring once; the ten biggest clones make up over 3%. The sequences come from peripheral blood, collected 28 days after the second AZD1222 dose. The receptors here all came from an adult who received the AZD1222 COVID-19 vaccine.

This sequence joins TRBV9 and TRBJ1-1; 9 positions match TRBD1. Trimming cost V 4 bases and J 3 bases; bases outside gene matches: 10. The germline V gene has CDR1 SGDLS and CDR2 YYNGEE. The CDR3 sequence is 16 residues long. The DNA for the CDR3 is TGTGCCAGCAGCAAGTCCGGGACAGGGTCGTACACTGAAGCTTTCTTT. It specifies CASSKSGTGSYTEAFF.

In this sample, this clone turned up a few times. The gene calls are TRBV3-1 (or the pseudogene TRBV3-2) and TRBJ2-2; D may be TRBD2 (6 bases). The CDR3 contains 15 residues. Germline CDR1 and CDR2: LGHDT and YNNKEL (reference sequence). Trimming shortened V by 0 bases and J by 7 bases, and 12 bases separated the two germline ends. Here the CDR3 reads CASSQDNRGGGELFF. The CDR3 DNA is TGTGCCAGCAGCCAAGATAACCGGGGAGGCGGGGAGCTGTTTTTT.

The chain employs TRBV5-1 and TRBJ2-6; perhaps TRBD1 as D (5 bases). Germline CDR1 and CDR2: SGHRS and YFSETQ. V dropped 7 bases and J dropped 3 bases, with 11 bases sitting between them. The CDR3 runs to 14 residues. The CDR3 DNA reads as TGCGCCAGCGGGGCTGGCTTTGGGGCCAACGTCCTGACTTTC. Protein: CASGAGFGANVLTF. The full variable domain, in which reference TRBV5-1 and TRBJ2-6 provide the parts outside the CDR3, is KAGVTQTPRYLIKTRGQQVTLSCSPISGHRSVSWYQQTPGQGLQFLFEYFSETQRNKGNFPGRFSGRQFSNSRSEMNVSTLELGDSALYLCASGAGFGANVLTFGAGSRLTVL.

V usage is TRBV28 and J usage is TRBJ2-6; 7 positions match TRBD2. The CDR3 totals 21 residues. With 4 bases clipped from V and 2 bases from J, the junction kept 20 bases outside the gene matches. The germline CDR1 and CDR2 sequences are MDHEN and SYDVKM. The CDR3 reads CASSSWFPTRGRLTGANVLTF. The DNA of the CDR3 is TGTGCCAGCAGTTCCTGGTTCCCCACCCGCGGGAGACTTACTGGGGCCAACGTCCTGACTTTC.

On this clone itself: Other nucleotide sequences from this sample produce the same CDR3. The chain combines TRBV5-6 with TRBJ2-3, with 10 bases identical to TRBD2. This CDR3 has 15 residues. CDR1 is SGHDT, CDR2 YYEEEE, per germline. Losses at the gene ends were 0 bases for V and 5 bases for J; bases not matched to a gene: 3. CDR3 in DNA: TGTGCCAGCAGCTTGGTGAGCGGGGGGGTAGATACGCAGTATTTT. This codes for CASSLVSGGVDTQYF.

The DNA of the CDR3 is TGTGCCAGCAGTGGACCTAACTATGGCTACACCTTC. Protein: CASSGPNYGYTF. The V gene is TRBV27, the J gene TRBJ1-2; no definite D call. V shed 5 bases and J shed 0 bases, with 4 bases lying between them. Germline V gene data show CDR1 as MNHEY and CDR2 as SMNVEV (reference sequence). The CDR3 has 12 residues.

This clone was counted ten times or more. CDR3 protein: CASSLSPRGPGNGYTF. DNA of the CDR3: TGTGCCAGCAGCTTATCCCCAAGGGGCCCCGGGAATGGCTACACCTTC. The genes are TRBV7-3 and TRBJ1-2, with a tentative D call TRBD1 (5 bases). The CDR3 contains 16 residues. V lost 2 bases, J lost 6 bases, and 19 bases lay in between. From germline, CDR1 is SGHTA and CDR2 FQGTGA.

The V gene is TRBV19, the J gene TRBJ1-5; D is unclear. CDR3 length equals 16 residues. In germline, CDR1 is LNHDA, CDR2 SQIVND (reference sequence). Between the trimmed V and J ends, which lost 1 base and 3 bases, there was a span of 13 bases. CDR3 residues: CASSIVAGTNNQPQHF. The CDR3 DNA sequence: TGTGCCAGTAGTATAGTGGCAGGCACTAACAATCAGCCCCAGCATTTT.

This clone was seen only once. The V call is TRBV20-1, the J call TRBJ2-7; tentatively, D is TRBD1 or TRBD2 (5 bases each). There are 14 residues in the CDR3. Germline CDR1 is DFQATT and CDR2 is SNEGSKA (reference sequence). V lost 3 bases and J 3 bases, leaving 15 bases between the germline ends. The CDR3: CSASLRDGIYEQYF. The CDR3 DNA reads TGCAGTGCTAGTCTTCGGGACGGCATCTACGAGCAGTACTTC.

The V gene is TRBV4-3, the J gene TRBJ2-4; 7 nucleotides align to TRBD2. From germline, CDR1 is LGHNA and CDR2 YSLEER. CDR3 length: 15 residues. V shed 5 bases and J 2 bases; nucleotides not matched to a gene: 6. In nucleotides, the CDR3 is TGCGCCAGCAGCGGGGAGCGGGGAACCAAAAACATTCAGTACTTC. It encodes CASSGERGTKNIQYF.

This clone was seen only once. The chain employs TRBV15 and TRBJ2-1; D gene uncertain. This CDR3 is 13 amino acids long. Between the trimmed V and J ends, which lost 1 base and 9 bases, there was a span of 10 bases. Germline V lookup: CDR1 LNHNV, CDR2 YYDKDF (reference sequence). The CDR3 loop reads CATSRAFSPEQFF. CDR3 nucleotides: TGTGCCACCAGCAGAGCCTTTAGTCCTGAGCAGTTCTTC.

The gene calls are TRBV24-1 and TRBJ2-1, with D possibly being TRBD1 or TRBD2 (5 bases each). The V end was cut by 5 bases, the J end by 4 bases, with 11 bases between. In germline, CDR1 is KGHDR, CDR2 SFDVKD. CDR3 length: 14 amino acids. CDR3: CATSAVGDYNEQFF. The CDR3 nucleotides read TGTGCCACCAGTGCGGTGGGGGATTACAATGAGCAGTTCTTC.

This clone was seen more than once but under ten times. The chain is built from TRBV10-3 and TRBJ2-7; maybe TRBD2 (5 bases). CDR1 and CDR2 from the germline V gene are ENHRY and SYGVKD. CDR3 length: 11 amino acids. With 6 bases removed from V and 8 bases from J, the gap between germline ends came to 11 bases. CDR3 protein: CAIRPAEKQYF. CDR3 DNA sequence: TGTGCCATCAGACCAGCGGAGAAGCAGTACTTC.

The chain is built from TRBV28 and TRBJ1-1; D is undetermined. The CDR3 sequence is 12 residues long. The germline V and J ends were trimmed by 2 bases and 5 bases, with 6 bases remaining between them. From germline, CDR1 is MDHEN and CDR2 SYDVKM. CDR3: CASSLLGTEAFF. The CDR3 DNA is TGTGCCAGCAGTTTACTTGGAACTGAAGCTTTCTTT.

The CDR3 protein is CASSIEGESSYNSPLHF. The CDR3, as DNA: TGTGCCAGTAGTATAGAGGGGGAAAGCTCCTATAATTCACCCCTCCACTTT. The chain couples TRBV19 to TRBJ1-6; D possibly corresponds to TRBD1 (5 bases). Deletions cut 0 bases from V and 0 bases from J, with 9 bases between. The CDR3 runs 17 residues. Germline loops: CDR1 LNHDA, CDR2 SQIVND (reference sequence). Supplemented by reference TRBV19 and TRBJ1-6, the full variable domain reads DGGITQSPKYLFRKEGQNVTLSCEQNLNHDAMYWYRQDPGQGLRLIYYSQIVNDFQKGDIAEGYSVSREKKESFPLTVTSAQKNPTAFYLCASSIEGESSYNSPLHFGNGTRLTVT.

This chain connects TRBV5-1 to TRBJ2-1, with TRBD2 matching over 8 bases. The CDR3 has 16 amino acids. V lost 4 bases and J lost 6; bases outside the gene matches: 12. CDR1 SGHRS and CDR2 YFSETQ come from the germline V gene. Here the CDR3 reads CASSTQGLGGTNEQFF. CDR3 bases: TGCGCCAGCAGCACACAGGGACTAGGGGGGACCAATGAGCAGTTCTTC.

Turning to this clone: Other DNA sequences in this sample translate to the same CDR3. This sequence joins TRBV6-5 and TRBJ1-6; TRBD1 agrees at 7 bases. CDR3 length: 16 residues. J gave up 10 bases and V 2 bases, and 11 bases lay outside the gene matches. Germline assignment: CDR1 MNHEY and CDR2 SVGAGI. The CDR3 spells CASSYGSRQGVSPLHF. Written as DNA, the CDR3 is TGTGCCAGCAGTTACGGGTCGAGACAGGGCGTCTCACCCCTCCACTTT.

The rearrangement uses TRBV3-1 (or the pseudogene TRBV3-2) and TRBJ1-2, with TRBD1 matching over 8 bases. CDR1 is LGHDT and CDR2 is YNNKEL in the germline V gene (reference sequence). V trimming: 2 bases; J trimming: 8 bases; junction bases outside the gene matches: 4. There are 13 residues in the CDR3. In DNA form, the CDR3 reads TGTGCCAGCAGCCAAAGGACAGGGCACGGCTACACCTTC. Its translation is CASSQRTGHGYTF.

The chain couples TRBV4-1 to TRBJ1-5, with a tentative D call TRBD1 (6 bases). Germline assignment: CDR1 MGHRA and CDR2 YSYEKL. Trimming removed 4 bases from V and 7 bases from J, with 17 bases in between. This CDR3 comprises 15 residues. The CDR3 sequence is CASSLGGRGEQPQHF. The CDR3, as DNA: TGCGCCAGCAGCCTGGGGGGAAGGGGGGAACAGCCCCAGCATTTT.

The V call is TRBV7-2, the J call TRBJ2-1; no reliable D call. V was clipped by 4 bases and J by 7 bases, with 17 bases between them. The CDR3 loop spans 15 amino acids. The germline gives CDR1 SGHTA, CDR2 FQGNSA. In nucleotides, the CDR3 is TGTGCCAGCAGCTACGATTCCATGACCGTTAATGAGCAGTTCTTC. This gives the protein CASSYDSMTVNEQFF.

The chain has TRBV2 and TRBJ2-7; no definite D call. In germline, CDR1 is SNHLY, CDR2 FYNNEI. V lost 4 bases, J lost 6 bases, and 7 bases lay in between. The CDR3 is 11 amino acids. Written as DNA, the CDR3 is TGTGCCAGCAGTGGGAGTTTCGAGCAGTACTTC. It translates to CASSGSFEQYF.

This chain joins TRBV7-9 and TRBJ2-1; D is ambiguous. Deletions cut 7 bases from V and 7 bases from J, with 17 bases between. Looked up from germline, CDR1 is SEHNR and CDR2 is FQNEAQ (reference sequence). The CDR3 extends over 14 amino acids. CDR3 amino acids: CASNPRTTLNEQFF. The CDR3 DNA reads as TGTGCCAGCAACCCAAGGACCACCCTGAATGAGCAGTTCTTC. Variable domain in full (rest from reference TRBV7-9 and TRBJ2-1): DTGVSQNPRHKITKRGQNVTFRCDPISEHNRLYWYRQTLGQGPEFLTYFQNEAQLEKSRLLSDRFSAERPKGSFSTLEIQRTEQGDSAMYLCASNPRTTLNEQFFGPGTRLTVL.

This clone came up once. CDR3 DNA: TGCGCCAGCAGCTACAGGGTTTTGTCCGGGGAGCTGTTTTTT. Amino acids: CASSYRVLSGELFF. The chain carries TRBV5-1 and TRBJ2-2, with D possibly matching TRBD1 (6 bases). From germline, CDR1 is SGHRS and CDR2 YFSETQ. The V and J ends lost 3 bases and 6 bases respectively, with 12 bases between them. The CDR3 runs 14 residues.

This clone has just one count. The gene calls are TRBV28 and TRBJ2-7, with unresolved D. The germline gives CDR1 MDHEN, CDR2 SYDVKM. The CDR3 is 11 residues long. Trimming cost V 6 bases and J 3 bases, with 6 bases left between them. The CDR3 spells CASRDFYEQYF. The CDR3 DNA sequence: TGTGCCAGCAGAGACTTCTACGAGCAGTACTTC.

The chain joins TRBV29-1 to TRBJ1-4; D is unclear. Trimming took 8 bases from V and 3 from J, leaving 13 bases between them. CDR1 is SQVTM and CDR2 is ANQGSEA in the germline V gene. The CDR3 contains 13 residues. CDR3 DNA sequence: TGCAGCTTCCAGAGGACGGCTAATGAAAAACTGTTTTTT. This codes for CSFQRTANEKLFF.